The source of this T cell receptor (beta chain) is a study of blood T cells in healthy people across ages. Study conclusions and caveats: There were more naive CD4+ cells and higher diversity in long-lived donors than in aged donors.

Next came a second PCR, run for about 7 to 12 cycles, which used a sample-barcoded 5' primer along with a J-beta primer mix. The authors tagged each cDNA molecule using a template-switch adaptor with 12 random nucleotides. TCRdb redid the calling of the 5' RACE reads with MiXCR, one entry per CDR3 protein. The data contain about 760,000 distinct CDR3 sequences, 25% of them singletons. Trimming pared 5 bases from V and 5 bases from J, leaving 13 bases between. The CDR3 is made up of 13 amino acids. Germline loops: CDR1 SGHRS, CDR2 YFSETQ. This clonotype was counted between two and nine times. The antigen remains unidentified. These data were likewise used in another study, on T cells of mothers and their children. Per that study: Each donor was one of three healthy Caucasian mothers or one of their six children. Per child, approximately 2.9 million TCR beta CDR3 reads were obtained, against over 10 million per mother.

The clonotype comes from a boy between 10 and 17 years old in good health. V and J are TRBV5-1 and TRBJ2-5; D tentatively reads TRBD1 or TRBD2 (6 bases each). Sequencing was carried out using blood. The DNA for the CDR3 is TGCGCCAGCAGAGAGGGGGGAGCCGAGACCCAGTACTTC. This sequence encodes CASREGGAETQYF. The full variable domain, completed using reference TRBV5-1 and TRBJ2-5, is KAGVTQTPRYLIKTRGQQVTLSCSPISGHRSVSWYQQTPGQGLQFLFEYFSETQRNKGNFPGRFSGRQFSNSRSEMNVSTLELGDSALYLCASREGGAETQYFGPGTRLLVL.